Presented here are 6 T cell receptor beta chains from one specimen sequenced in a study of metastatic and nonmetastatic thyroid tumors. MiXCR was used by TCRdb to re-call the PCR reads. Seen here are roughly 75,000 clones, around 12% observed once, and the top ten hold about 10%. Thyroid surgery was performed in patients who had received no treatment beforehand. Material: tumor tissue. These receptors all stem from a female donor with papillary thyroid cancer or a benign thyroid nodule (not recorded which). Some clones in this sample may be carry-over from other donors' samples.

This clone was seen repeatedly, ten times or more. This chain's CDR3 is CASSLDPRGGGYTF. CDR3 sequence (DNA): TGTGCCAGCAGCTTGGACCCCAGGGGAGGTGGCTACACCTTC. The gene calls are TRBV5-4 and TRBJ1-2; perhaps TRBD1 as D (6 bases). CDR3 length: 14 residues. Germline V lookup: CDR1 SGHNT, CDR2 YYREEE (reference sequence). V was shortened by 0 bases and J by 7 bases, with 13 bases between the two germline ends. Together with reference TRBV5-4 and TRBJ1-2, the CDR3 gives the full variable domain: ETGVTQSPTHLIKTRGQQVTLRCSSQSGHNTVSWYQQALGQGPQFIFQYYREEENGRGNFPPRFSGLQFPNYSSELNVNALELDDSALYLCASSLDPRGGGYTFGSGTRLTVV.

This clone was seen repeatedly, ten times or more. This chain joins TRBV5-1 and TRBJ2-1, with TRBD2 matching over 10 bases. The CDR3 covers 17 residues. The V gene's germline CDR1 is SGHRS and CDR2 YFSETQ. V gave up 3 bases and J gave up 8 bases; unmatched junction bases: 14. CDR3 in DNA: TGCGCCAGCAGCTCAACTGTACTAGCGGGGTCCTTACATGAGCAGTTCTTC. Translation: CASSSTVLAGSLHEQFF.

This clone came up many times. This chain connects TRBV5-5 to TRBJ1-2; D uncertain. The germline V gene has CDR1 SGHKS and CDR2 YYEKEE (reference sequence). CDR3 length: 11 residues. V was shortened by 2 bases and J by 4 bases, with 3 bases between the two germline ends. Here the CDR3 reads CASSFGYGYTF. Written as DNA, the CDR3 is TGTGCCAGCAGCTTTGGCTATGGCTACACCTTC.

This clone appeared a single time. This may be a read error, as it is one base from a much larger clone. This sequence joins TRBV3-1 and TRBJ2-5; D possibly corresponds to TRBD1 (5 bases). The CDR3 runs to 14 residues. Germline CDR1 reads LGHDT; CDR2 reads YNNKEL (reference sequence). With 0 bases removed from V and 7 bases from J, the gap between germline ends came to 12 bases. CDR3 in amino acids: CASSQEQGKGTQYF. In nucleotides, the CDR3 is TGTGCCAGCAGCCAAGAGCAGGGAAAGGGGACCCAGTACTTC.

The table lists this clone with a few counts. The V gene is TRBV29-1, the J gene TRBJ1-2, with 8 bases that match TRBD1. CDR1 is SQVTM, CDR2 ANQGSEA, per germline. The CDR3 is made up of 13 amino acids. V shed 5 bases, J shed 5 bases, and the junction held 7 bases outside the gene matches. The CDR3 here is CSVFGQGSYGYTF. CDR3 nucleotide sequence: TGCAGCGTTTTCGGACAGGGATCGTATGGCTACACCTTC.

The V call is TRBV11-2, the J call TRBJ1-1; D perhaps matches TRBD1 (6 bases). CDR3 length equals 16 residues. CDR1 is SGHAT and CDR2 is FQNNGV in the germline V gene. V lost 5 bases and J 3 bases, leaving 19 bases between the germline ends. For the CDR3, the DNA is TGTGCCAGCAGCGAAAACACAGGGTGGTTGGACACTGAAGCTTTCTTT. Its protein is CASSENTGWLDTEAFF.